This record covers a single TCR beta chain. This specimen comes from a study of blood T cell repertoires in COVID-19. For the study at large: Recovered status in Cohort 3 required two negative PCRs, clearance, or symptom resolution. Samples representing acute and convalescent COVID-19 were sourced from the United States, Italy and Spain.

The germline V gene has CDR1 MGHRA and CDR2 YSYEKL. The length of the CDR3 is 14 residues. Unmatched junction bases numbered 3, after V lost 6 bases and J lost 0 bases. The authors' processing: The assay estimated nucleated cells by amplifying reference gene primers. The data were produced by immunoSEQ multiplex PCR, yet TCRdb's version contains in-frame clones alone and is incomplete. Clone size and the V and J calls come from that table; the DNA yielded D and trimming. The sample has approximately 250,000 clones, 88% seen once. The study recruited people aged about 18 to 95 years across some 23 US areas.

The source of this sequence is an older woman in a cohort exposed to, infected with or recovered from COVID-19 (not recorded which). Sequenced: PBMCs or T cells enriched from blood (not recorded which). V usage is TRBV4-1 and J usage is TRBJ2-3; 7 bases line up with TRBD2. CDR3 sequence (DNA): TGCGCCAGCAGTAGGCGGGAGAGCACAGATACGCAGTATTTT. This gives the protein CASSRRESTDTQYF.